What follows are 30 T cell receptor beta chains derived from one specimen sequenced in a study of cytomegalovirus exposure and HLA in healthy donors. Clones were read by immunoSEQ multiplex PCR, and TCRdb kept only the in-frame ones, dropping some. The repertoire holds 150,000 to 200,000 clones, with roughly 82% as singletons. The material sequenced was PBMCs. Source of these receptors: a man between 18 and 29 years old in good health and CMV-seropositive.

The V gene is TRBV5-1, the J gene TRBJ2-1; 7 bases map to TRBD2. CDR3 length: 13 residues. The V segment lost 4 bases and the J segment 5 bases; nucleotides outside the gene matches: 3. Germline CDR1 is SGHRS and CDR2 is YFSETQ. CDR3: CASSVGRNNEQFF. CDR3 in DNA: TGCGCCAGCAGCGTCGGGAGGAACAATGAGCAGTTCTTC.

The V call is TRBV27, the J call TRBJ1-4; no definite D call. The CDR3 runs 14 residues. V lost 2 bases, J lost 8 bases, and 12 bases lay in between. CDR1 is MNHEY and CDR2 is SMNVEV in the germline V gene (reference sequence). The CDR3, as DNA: TGTGCCAGCAGTTTAGGGGTGGGAGCCGAAAAACTGTTTTTT. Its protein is CASSLGVGAEKLFF.

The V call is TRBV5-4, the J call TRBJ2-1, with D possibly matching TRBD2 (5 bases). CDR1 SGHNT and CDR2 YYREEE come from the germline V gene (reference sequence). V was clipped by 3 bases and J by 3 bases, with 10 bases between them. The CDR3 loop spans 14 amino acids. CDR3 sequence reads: CASSSERNYNEQFF. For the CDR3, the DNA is TGTGCCAGCAGCTCTGAGCGGAACTACAATGAGCAGTTCTTC.

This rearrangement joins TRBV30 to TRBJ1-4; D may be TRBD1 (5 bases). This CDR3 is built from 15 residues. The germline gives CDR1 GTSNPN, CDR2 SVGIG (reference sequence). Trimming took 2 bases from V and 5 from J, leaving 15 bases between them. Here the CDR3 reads CAWSSRGGANEKLFF. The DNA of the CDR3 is TGTGCCTGGAGTTCCCGTGGAGGGGCGAATGAAAAACTGTTTTTT.

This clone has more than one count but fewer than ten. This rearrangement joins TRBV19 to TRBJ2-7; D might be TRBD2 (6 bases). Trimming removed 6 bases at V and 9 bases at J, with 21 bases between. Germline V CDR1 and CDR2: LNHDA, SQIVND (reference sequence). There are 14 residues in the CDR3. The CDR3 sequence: CASSILWRDEGQYF. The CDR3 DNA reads TGTGCCAGTAGCATCCTGTGGAGGGACGAAGGGCAGTACTTC. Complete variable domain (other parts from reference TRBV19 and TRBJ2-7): DGGITQSPKYLFRKEGQNVTLSCEQNLNHDAMYWYRQDPGQGLRLIYYSQIVNDFQKGDIAEGYSVSREKKESFPLTVTSAQKNPTAFYLCASSILWRDEGQYFGPGTRLTVT.

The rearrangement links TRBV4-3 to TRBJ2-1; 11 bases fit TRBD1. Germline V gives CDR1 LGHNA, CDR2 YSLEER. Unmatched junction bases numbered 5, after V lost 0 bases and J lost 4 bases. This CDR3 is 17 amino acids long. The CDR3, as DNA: TGCGCCAGCAGCCAAGATCGCGGGACAGGGGGTTACAATGAGCAGTTCTTC. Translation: CASSQDRGTGGYNEQFF.

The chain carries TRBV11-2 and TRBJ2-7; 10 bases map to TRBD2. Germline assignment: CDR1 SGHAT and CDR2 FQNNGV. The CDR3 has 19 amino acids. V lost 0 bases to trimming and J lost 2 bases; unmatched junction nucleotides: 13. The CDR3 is CASSLERNSNSGRTYEQYF. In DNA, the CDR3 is TGTGCCAGCAGCTTAGAGAGAAACTCGAATAGCGGGAGGACCTACGAGCAGTACTTC. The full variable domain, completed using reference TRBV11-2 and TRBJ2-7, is EAGVAQSPRYKIIEKRQSVAFWCNPISGHATLYWYQQILGQGPKLLIQFQNNGVVDDSQLPKDRFSAERLKGVDSTLKIQPAKLEDSAVYLCASSLERNSNSGRTYEQYFGPGTRLTVT.

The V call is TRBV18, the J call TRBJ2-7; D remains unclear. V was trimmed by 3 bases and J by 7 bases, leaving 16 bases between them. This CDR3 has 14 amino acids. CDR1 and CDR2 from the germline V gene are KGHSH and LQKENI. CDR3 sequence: CASSPLFGSEEQYF. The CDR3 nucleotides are TGTGCCAGCTCACCCCTTTTTGGGTCGGAGGAGCAGTACTTC.

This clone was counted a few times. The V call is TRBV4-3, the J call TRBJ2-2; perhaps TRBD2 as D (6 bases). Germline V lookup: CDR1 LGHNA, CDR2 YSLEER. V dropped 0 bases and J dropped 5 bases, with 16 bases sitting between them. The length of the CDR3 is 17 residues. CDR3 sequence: CASSQELGSRGTGELFF. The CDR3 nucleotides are TGCGCCAGCAGCCAAGAACTAGGGTCCCGGGGGACCGGGGAGCTGTTTTTT.

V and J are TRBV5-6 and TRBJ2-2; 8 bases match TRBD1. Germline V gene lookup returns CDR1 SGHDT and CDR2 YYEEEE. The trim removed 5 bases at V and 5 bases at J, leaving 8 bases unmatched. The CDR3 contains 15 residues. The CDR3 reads CASRPRGRGTGELFF. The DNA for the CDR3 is TGTGCCAGCAGGCCCAGGGGGCGAGGAACCGGGGAGCTGTTTTTT.

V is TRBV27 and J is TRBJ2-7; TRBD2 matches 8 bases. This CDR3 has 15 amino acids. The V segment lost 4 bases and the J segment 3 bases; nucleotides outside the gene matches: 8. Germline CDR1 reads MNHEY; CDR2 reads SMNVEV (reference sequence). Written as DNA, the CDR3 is TGTGCCAGCAGTTCCCGGACTAGCCTTTTCTACGAGCAGTACTTC. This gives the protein CASSSRTSLFYEQYF.

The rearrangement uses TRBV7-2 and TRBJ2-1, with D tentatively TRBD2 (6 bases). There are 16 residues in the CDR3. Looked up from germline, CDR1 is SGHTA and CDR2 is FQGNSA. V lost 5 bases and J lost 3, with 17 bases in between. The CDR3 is CASSPESGSGYNEQFF. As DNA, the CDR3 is TGTGCCAGCAGCCCCGAGTCGGGTAGCGGCTACAATGAGCAGTTCTTC.

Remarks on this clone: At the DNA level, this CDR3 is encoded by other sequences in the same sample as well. The CDR3 DNA reads as TGTGCCTGGAGTGTATCGGGGTCCTACGAGCAGTACTTC. It translates to CAWSVSGSYEQYF. The V call is TRBV30, the J call TRBJ2-7, with a tentative D call TRBD2 (5 bases). V lost 0 bases and J 1 base, leaving 7 bases between the germline ends. This CDR3 is 13 amino acids long. From germline, CDR1 is GTSNPN and CDR2 SVGIG (reference sequence).

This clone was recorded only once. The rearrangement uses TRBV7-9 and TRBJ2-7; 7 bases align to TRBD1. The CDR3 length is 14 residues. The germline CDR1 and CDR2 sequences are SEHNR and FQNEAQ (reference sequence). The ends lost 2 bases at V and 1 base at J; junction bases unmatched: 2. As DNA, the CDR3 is TGTGCCAGCAGCTTATCAGGGGGATCCTACGAGCAGTACTTC. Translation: CASSLSGGSYEQYF.

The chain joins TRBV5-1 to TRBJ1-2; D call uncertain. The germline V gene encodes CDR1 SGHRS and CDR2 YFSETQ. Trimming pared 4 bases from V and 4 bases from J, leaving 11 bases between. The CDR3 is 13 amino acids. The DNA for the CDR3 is TGCGCCAGCAGCGAAACAGAAACCTATGGCTACACCTTC. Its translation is CASSETETYGYTF.

CDR3 DNA sequence: TGTGCCAGCAGCGTAAGATCAGGGGGGTTCCACGAGCAGTACTTC. Translated, it gives CASSVRSGGFHEQYF. The genes are TRBV9 and TRBJ2-7, with D maybe TRBD1 (7 bases). Trimming stripped 1 base from V and 5 bases from J, with 16 bases between. CDR3 size: 15 residues. Germline V gene data show CDR1 as SGDLS and CDR2 as YYNGEE. Supplemented by reference TRBV9 and TRBJ2-7, the full variable domain reads DSGVTQTPKHLITATGQRVTLRCSPRSGDLSVYWYQQSLDQGLQFLIQYYNGEERAKGNILERFSAQQFPDLHSELNLSSLELGDSALYFCASSVRSGGFHEQYFGPGTRLTVT.

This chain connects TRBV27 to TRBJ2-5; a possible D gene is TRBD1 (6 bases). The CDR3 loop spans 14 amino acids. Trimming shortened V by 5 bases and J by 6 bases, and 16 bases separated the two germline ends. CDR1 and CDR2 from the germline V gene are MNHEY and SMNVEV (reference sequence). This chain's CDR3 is CASSKDSIQKTQYF. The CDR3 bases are TGTGCCAGCAGTAAGGACAGTATTCAAAAGACCCAGTACTTC.

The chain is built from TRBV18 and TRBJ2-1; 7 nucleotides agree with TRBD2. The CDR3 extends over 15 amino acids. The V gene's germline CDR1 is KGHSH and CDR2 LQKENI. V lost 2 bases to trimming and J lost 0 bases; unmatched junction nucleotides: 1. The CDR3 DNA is TGTGCCAGCTCACCAGGCGGGAGCTCCTACAATGAGCAGTTCTTC. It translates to CASSPGGSSYNEQFF.

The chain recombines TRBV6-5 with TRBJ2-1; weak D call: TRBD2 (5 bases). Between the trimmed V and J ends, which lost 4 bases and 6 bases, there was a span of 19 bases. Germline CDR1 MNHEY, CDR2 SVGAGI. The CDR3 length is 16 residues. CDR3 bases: TGTGCCAGCAGTTTCACTAGGACGACGGCGAGCAATGAGCAGTTCTTC. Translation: CASSFTRTTASNEQFF.

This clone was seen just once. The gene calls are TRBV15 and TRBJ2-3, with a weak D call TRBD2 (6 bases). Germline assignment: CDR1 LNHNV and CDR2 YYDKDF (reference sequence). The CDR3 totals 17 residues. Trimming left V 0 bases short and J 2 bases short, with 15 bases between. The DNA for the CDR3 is TGTGCCACCAGCAGAGACAGGAGGGGACTCCTCACAGATACGCAGTATTTT. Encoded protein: CATSRDRRGLLTDTQYF.

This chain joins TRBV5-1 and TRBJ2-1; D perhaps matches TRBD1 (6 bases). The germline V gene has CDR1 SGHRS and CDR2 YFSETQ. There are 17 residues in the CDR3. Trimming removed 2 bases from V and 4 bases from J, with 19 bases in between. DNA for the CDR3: TGCGCCAGCAGCTTTACGGCCCTTCAGGGGCCGTACAATGAGCAGTTCTTC. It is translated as CASSFTALQGPYNEQFF.

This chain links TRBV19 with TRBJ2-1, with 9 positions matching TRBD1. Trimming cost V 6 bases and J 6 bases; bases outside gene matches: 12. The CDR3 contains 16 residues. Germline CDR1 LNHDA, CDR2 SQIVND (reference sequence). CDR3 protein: CASSRLPGQGFNEQFF. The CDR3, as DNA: TGTGCCAGTAGCCGGCTACCCGGACAGGGGTTCAATGAGCAGTTCTTC. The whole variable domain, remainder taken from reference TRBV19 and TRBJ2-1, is DGGITQSPKYLFRKEGQNVTLSCEQNLNHDAMYWYRQDPGQGLRLIYYSQIVNDFQKGDIAEGYSVSREKKESFPLTVTSAQKNPTAFYLCASSRLPGQGFNEQFFGPGTRLTVL.

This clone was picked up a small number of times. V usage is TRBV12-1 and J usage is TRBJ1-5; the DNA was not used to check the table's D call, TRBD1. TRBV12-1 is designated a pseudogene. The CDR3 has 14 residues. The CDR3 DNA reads TGTGCCAGCAGCTTTGTGAGGGGGAATCAGCCCCAGCATTTT. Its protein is CASSFVRGNQPQHF.

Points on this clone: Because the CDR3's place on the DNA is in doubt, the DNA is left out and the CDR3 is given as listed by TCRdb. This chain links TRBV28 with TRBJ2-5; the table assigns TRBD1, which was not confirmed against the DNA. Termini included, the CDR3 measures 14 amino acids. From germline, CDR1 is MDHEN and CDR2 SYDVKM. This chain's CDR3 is CASSLAQAQETQYF.

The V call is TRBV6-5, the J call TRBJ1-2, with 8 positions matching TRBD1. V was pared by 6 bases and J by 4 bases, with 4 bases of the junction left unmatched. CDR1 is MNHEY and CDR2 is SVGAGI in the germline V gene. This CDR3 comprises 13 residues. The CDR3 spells CASSLDRVYGYTF. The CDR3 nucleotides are TGTGCCAGCAGCTTGGACAGGGTCTATGGCTACACCTTC.

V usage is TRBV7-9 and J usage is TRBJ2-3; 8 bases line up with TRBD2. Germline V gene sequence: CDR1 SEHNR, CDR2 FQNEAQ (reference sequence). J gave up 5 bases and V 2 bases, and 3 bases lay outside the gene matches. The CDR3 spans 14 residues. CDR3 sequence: CASSLPTSEDTQYF. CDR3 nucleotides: TGTGCCAGCAGCTTACCGACTAGCGAAGATACGCAGTATTTT.

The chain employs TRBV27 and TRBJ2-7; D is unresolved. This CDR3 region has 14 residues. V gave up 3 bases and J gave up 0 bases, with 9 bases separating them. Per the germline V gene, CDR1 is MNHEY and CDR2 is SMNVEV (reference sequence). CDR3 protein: CASSLRSSSYEQYF. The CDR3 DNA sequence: TGTGCCAGCAGTTTGAGGTCGAGCTCCTACGAGCAGTACTTC.

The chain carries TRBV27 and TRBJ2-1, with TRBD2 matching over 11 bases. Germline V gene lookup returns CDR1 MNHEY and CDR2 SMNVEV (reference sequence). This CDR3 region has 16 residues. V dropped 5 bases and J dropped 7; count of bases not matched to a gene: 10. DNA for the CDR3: TGTGCCAGCAGTCCCAGGACTAGCGGGTGGGGGAATGAGCAGTTCTTC. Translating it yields CASSPRTSGWGNEQFF.

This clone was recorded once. The CDR3 reads CSVSAGGINEQFF. The CDR3 DNA is TGCAGCGTTTCAGCGGGAGGGATAAATGAGCAGTTCTTC. The V and J genes are TRBV29-1 and TRBJ2-1; 10 bases agree with TRBD2. The ends lost 5 bases at V and 7 bases at J; junction bases unmatched: 5. CDR1 and CDR2 (germline): SQVTM, ANQGSEA. This CDR3 is built from 13 residues.

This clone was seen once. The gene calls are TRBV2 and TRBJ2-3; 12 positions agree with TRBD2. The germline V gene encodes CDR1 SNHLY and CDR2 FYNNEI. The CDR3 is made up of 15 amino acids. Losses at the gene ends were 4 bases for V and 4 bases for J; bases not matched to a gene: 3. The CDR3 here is CASSGLAGEADTQYF. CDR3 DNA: TGTGCCAGCAGTGGACTAGCGGGAGAGGCAGATACGCAGTATTTT.